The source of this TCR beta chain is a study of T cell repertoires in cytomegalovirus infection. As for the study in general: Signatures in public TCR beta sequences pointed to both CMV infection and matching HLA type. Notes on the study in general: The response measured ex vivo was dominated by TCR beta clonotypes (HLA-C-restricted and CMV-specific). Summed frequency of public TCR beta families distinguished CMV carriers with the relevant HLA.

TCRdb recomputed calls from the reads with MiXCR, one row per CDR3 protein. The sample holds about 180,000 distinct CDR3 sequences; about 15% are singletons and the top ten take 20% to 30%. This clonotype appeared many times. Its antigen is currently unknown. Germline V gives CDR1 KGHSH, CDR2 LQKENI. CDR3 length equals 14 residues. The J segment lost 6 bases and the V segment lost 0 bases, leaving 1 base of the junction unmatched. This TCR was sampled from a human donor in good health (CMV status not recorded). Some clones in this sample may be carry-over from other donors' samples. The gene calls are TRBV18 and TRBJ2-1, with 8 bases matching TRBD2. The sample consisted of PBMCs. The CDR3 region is CASSPPGTSNEQFF. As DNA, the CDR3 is TGTGCCAGCTCACCACCCGGGACTAGCAATGAGCAGTTCTTC.